The clone carrying this T cell receptor beta chain has just a few counts. The sample comes from a study of human T cells and chemical hapten exposure. Study details: Patients, largely female, had alopecia areata, totalis or universalis.

In TCRdb, the RACE reads were re-called with MiXCR into one record per CDR3 protein. The sample includes roughly 120,000 distinct CDR3 sequences, roughly 12% of them seen just once. Time point described: pre-sensitization, week 0. Documented treatment: therapeutic diphenylcyclopropenone sensitization with weekly scalp DPC. Germline trimming cut 0 bases from V and 3 bases from J; bases unmatched to any gene: 3. The CDR3 has 14 amino acids. Germline loops: CDR1 SGHRS, CDR2 YFSETQ. The receptor was isolated from a woman aged 18-29 years with alopecia areata. Some clones in this sample may be carry-over from other donors' samples. The source was whole blood, collected in connection with sensitization to the hapten diphenylcyclopropenone (DPC). The chain carries TRBV5-1 and TRBJ2-7; 7 positions agree with TRBD2. The CDR3 DNA reads TGCGCCAGCAGCTTGGCGGCGGGGGACTACGAGCAGTACTTC. Protein: CASSLAAGDYEQYF.